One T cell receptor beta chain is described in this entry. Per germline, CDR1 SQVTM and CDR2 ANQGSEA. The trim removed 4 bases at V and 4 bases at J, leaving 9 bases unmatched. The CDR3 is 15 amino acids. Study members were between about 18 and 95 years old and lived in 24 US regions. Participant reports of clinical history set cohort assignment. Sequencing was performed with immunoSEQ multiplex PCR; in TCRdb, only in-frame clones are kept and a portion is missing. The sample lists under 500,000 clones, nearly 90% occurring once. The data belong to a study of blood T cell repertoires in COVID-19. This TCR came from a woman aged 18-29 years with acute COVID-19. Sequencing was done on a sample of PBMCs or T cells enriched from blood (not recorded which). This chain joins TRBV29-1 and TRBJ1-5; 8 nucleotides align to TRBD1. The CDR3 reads CSVGDGTGGNQPQHF. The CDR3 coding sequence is TGCAGCGTTGGGGACGGTACAGGGGGAAATCAGCCCCAGCATTTT.